This T cell receptor (beta chain) came from a study of OX40 agonist ivuxolimab in advanced cancers. The overall study: Patients' therapy was ivuxolimab, an antibody that acts as an agonist of OX40 (CD134). Partial responses were achieved by three patients, of whom one had hepatocellular carcinoma and two had cutaneous melanoma.

Overall study findings and caveats: Relatively little clonal expansion, among the lowest observed, appeared in partial responders at 0.1-3.0 mg/kg. Researchers report that CD8+ T cells had, on average, more expanded clones than CD4+.

In its sample, this clone was seen a few times. Its matching antigen is unknown. CDR3 length: 13 residues. The germline CDR1 and CDR2 sequences are LGHNA and YSLEER. V lost 0 bases and J 7 bases, leaving 6 bases between the germline ends. Clones were sequenced by immunoSEQ multiplex PCR, and TCRdb holds only the in-frame ones, with some missing. The sample gives tens of thousands of clones, about nine tenths of which show up once; around 0.26% is in the top ten. The sample in question was CD4+ or CD8+ T cells sorted from blood, obtained in a trial of the OX40 agonist ivuxolimab. This rearrangement joins TRBV4-3 to TRBJ2-2; D uncertain. The receptor was derived from an adult with an advanced solid tumor such as melanoma, head and neck, liver or kidney cancer. Here the CDR3 reads CASSQDVFGELFF. The CDR3 coding sequence is TGCGCCAGCAGCCAAGATGTGTTCGGGGAGCTGTTTTTT.